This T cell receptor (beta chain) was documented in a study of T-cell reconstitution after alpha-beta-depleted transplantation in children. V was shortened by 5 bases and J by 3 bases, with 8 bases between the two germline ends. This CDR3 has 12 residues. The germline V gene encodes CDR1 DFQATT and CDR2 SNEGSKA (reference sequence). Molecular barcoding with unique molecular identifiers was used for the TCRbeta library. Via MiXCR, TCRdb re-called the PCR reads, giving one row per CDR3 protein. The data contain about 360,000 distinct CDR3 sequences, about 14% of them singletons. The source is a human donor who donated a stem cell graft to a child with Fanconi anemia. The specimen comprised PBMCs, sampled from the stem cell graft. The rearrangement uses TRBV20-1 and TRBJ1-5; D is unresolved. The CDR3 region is CSAGRVNQPQHF. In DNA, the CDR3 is TGCAGTGCTGGACGGGTCAATCAGCCCCAGCATTTT.